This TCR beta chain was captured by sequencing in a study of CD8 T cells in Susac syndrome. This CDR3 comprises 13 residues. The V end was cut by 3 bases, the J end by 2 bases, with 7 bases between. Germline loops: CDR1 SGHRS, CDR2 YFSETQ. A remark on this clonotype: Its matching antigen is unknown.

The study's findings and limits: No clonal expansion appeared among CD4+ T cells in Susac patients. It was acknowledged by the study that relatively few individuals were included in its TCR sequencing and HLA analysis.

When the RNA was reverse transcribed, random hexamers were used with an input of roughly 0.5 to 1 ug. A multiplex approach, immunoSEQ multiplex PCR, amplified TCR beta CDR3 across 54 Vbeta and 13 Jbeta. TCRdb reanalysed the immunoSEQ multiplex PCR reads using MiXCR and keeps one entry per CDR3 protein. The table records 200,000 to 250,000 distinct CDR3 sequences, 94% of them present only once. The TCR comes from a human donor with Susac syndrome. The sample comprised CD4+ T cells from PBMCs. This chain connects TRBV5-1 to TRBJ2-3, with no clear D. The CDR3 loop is CASSYLLTDTQYF. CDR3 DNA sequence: TGCGCCAGCAGCTACCTCCTCACAGATACGCAGTATTTT.